The source of this TCR beta chain is a study of T-cell memory formation after mild COVID-19. TCRdb re-derived calls from the 5' RACE reads in MiXCR, one entry per CDR3 protein. Of roughly 240,000 distinct CDR3 sequences in the sample, less than 20% were seen once. Trimming took off 3 bases at V and 0 bases at J, with 11 bases between the two ends. CDR3 length equals 15 residues. Germline CDR1 ENHRY, CDR2 SYGVKD. The receptor was derived from an adult woman who had mild COVID-19 (a few samples of this study predate the infection). Cell type and time point are not known. Sequenced: PBMCs or a T cell subset sorted from them (not recorded which). V gene TRBV10-3 combines with J gene TRBJ1-1; D unresolved. This CDR3 reads CAISEEFPLNTEAFF. The DNA for the CDR3 is TGTGCCATCAGTGAAGAGTTCCCATTGAACACTGAAGCTTTCTTT.